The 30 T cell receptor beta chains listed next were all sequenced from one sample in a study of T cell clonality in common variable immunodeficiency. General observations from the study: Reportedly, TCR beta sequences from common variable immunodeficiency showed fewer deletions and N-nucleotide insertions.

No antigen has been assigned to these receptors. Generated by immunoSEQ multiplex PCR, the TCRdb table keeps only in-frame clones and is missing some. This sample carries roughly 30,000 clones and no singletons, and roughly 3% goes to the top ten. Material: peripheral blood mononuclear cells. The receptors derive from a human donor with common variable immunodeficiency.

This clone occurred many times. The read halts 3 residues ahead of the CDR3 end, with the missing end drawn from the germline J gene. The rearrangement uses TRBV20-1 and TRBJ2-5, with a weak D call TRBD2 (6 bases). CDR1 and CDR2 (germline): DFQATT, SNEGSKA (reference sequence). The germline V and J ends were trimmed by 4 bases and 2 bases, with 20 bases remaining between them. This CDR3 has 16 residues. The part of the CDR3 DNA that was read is TGCAGTGCTACAACTAGCAACCGCGGCCTACAAGAGACC. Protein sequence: CSATTSNRGLQET. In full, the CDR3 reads CSATTSNRGLQETQYF.

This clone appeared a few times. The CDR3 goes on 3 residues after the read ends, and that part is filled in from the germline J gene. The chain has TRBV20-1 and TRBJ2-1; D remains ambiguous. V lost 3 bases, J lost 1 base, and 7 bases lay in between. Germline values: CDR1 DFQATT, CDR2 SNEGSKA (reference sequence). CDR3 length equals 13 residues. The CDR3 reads CSARLRSYNEQFF. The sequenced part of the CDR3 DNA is TGCAGTGCTAGGCTACGTTCCTACAATGAG.

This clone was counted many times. The covered CDR3 bases are TGTGCCTGGAGTACCCGATCCCTCAGGGGGAAAGGAGCAGAGACC. Encoded protein: CAWSTRSLRGKGAET. In full, the CDR3 reads CAWSTRSLRGKGAETQYF. The V gene is TRBV30, the J gene TRBJ2-5; TRBD1 agrees at 7 bases. From the germline J gene comes the end of the CDR3, since the read stops 3 residues before it. This CDR3 contains 18 residues. Germline V gene lookup returns CDR1 GTSNPN and CDR2 SVGIG (reference sequence). Unmatched junction bases numbered 19, after V lost 2 bases and J lost 4 bases.

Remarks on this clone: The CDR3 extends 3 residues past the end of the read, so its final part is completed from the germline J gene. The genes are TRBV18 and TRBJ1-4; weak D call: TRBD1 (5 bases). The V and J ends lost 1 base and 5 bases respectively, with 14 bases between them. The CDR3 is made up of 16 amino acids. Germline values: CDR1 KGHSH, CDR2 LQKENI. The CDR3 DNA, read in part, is TGTGCCAGCTCACCACAGAAGGGGATGGGGAATGAAAAA. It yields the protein CASSPQKGMGNEK. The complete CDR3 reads CASSPQKGMGNEKLFF.

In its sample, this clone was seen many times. Partial CDR3 DNA: TGTGCCAGCAGCCTGGACAGGGAAGAGACC. Translating it yields CASSLDREET. The CDR3, in full, reads CASSLDREETQYF. The chain couples TRBV5-8 to TRBJ2-5; TRBD1 matches at 8 bases. The observed sequence ends 3 residues before the CDR3 terminus, with the missing tail filled in from the germline J gene. Germline V gene lookup returns CDR1 SGHTS and CDR2 YDEGEE. V dropped 4 bases and J dropped 3; count of bases not matched to a gene: 2. The CDR3 covers 13 residues.

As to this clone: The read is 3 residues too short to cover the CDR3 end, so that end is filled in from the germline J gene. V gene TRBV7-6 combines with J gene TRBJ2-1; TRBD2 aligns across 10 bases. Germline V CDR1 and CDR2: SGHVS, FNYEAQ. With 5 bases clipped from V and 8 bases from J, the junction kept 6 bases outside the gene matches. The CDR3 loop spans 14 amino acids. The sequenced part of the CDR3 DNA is TGTGCCAGCAGCATCGGACTAGCGGTCGATGAG. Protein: CASSIGLAVDE. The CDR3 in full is CASSIGLAVDEQFF.

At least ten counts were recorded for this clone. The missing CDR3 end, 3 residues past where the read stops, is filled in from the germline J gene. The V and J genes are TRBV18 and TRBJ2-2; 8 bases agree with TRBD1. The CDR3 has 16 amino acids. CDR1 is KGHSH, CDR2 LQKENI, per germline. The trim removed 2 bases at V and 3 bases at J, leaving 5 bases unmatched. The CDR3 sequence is CASSPGAQGDTGELFF. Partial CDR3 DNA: TGTGCCAGCTCACCAGGGGCACAGGGGGACACCGGGGAG.

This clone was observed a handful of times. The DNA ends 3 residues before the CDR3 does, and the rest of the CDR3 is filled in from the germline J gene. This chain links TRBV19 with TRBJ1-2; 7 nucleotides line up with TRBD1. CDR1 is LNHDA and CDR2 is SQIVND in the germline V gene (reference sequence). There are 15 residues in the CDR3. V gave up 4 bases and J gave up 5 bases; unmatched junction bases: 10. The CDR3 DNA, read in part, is TGTGCCAGTAGTACCTCCCAGGGGGTTACGTATGGC. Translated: CASSTSQGVTYG. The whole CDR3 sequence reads CASSTSQGVTYGYTF.

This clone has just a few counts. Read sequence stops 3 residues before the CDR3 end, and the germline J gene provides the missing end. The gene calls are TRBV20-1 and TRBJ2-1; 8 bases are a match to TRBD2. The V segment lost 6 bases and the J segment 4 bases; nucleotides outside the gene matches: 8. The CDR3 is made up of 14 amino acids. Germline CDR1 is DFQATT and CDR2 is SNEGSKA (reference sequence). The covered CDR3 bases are TGCAGTGCCGGAAGCGGGAGTGGTTACAATGAG. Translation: CSAGSGSGYNE. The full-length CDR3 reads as CSAGSGSGYNEQFF.

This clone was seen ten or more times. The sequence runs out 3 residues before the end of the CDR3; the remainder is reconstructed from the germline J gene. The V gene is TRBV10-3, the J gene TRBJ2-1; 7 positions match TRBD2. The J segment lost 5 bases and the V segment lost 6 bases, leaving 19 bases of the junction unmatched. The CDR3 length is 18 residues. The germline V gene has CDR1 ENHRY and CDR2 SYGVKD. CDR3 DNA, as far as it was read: TGTGCCATCAGATCCGATGGGGCTAGCGGACCCCCTAACAATGAG. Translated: CAIRSDGASGPPNNE. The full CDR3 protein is CAIRSDGASGPPNNEQFF.

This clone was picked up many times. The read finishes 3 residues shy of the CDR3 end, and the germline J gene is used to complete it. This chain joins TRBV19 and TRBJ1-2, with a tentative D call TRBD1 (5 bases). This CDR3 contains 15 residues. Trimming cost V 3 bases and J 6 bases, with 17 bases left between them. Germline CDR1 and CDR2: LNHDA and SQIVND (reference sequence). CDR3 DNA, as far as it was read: TGTGCCAGTAGTATTGGGGAAAATAAGGGGCATGGC. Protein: CASSIGENKGHG. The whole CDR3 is CASSIGENKGHGYTF. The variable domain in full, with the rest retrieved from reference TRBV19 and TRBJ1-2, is DGGITQSPKYLFRKEGQNVTLSCEQNLNHDAMYWYRQDPGQGLRLIYYSQIVNDFQKGDIAEGYSVSREKKESFPLTVTSAQKNPTAFYLCASSIGENKGHGYTFGSGTRLTVV.

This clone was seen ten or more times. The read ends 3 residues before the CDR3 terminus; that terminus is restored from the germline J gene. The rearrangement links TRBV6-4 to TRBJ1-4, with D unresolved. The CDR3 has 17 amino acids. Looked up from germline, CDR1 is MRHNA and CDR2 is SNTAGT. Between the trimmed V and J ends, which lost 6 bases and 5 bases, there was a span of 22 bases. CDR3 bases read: TGTGCCAGCAGCGACGGCCTATTCACAGAAGCAAATGAAAAA. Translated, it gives CASSDGLFTEANEK. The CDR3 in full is CASSDGLFTEANEKLFF.

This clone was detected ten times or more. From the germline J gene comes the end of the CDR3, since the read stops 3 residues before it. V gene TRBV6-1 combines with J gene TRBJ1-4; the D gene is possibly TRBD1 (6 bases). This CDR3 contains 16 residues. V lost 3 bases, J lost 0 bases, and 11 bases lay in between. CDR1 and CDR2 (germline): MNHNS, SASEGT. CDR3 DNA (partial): TGTGCCAGCAGTGATATGGGGGCAACAACTAATGAAAAA. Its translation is CASSDMGATTNEK. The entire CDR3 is CASSDMGATTNEKLFF.

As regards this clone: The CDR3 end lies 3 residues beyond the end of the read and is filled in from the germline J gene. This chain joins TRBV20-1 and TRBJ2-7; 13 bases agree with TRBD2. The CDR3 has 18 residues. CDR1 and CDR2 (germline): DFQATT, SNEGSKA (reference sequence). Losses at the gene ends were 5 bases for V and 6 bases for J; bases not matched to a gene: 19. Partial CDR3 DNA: TGCAGTGCTGGACCATCCCGCCGGACTAGCGGGAGATCCGGCGAG. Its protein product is CSAGPSRRTSGRSGE. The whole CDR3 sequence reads CSAGPSRRTSGRSGEQYF.

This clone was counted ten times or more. CDR3 protein: CSVDDTGTQYF. The sequenced CDR3 bases are TGCAGCGTTGATGATACCGGGACC. This chain joins TRBV29-1 and TRBJ2-5; D call uncertain. Read data end 3 residues before the CDR3 end; the end is taken from the germline J gene. CDR3 length: 11 residues. The V end lost 3 bases, the J end lost 7 bases, and 9 bases lay between the germline ends. Germline values: CDR1 SQVTM, CDR2 ANQGSEA.

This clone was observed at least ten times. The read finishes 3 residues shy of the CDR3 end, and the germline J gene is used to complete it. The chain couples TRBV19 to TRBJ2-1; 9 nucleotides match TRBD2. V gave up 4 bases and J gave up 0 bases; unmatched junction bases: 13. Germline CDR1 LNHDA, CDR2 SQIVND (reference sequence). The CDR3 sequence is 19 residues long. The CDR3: CASSTPTGISGSSYNEQFF. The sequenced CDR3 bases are TGTGCCAGTAGTACCCCCACCGGAATTAGCGGGAGCTCCTACAATGAG.

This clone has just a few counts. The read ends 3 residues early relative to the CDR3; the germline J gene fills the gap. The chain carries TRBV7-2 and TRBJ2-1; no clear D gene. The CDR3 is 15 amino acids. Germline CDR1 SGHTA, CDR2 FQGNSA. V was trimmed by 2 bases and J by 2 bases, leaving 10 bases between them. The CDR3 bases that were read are TGTGCCAGCAGCTTAATTGGCGGAACCTACAATGAG. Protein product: CASSLIGGTYNE. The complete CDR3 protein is CASSLIGGTYNEQFF.

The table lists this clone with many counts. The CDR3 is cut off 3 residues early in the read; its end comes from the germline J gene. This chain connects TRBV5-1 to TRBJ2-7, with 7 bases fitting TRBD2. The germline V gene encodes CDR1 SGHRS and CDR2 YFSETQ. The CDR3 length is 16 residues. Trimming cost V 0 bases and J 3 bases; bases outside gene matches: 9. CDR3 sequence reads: CASSLAAGDWSYEQYF. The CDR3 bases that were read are TGCGCCAGCAGCTTGGCGGCGGGAGACTGGAGCTACGAG.

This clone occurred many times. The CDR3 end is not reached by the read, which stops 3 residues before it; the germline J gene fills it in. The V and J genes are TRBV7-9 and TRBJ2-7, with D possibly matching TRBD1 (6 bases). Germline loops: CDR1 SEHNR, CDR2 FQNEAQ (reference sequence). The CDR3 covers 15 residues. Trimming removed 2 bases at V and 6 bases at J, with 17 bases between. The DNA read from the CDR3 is TGTGCCAGCAGCTTACAACAGGGTCTTTCCGTCGAG. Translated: CASSLQQGLSVE. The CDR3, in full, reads CASSLQQGLSVEQYF.

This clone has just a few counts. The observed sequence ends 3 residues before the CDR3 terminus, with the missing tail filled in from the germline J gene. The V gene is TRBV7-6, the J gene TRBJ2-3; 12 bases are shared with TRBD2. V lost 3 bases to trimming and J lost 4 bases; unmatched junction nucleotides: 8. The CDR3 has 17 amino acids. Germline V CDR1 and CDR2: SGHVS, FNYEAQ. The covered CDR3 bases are TGTGCCAGCAGCTTGCCTAGCGGGAGGGCCGGTGCAGATACG. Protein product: CASSLPSGRAGADT. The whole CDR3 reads CASSLPSGRAGADTQYF.

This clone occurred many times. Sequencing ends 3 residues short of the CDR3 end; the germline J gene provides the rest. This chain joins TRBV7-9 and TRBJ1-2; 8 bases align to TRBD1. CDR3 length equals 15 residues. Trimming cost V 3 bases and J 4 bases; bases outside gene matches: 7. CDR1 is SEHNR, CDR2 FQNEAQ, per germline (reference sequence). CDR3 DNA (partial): TGTGCCAGCAGCTTGGGACAGGCCGTATCCTATGGC. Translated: CASSLGQAVSYG. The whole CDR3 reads CASSLGQAVSYGYTF. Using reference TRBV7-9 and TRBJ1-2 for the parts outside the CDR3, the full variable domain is DTGVSQNPRHKITKRGQNVTFRCDPISEHNRLYWYRQTLGQGPEFLTYFQNEAQLEKSRLLSDRFSAERPKGSFSTLEIQRTEQGDSAMYLCASSLGQAVSYGYTFGSGTRLTVV.

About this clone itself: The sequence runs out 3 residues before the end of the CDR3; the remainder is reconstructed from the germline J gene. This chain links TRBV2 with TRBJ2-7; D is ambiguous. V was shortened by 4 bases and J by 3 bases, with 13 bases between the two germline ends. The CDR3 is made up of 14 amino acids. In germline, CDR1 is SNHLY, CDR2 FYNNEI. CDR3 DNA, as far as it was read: TGTGCCAGCAGTGTTGAGTCCAGGCGCTACGAG. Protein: CASSVESRRYE. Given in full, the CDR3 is CASSVESRRYEQYF.

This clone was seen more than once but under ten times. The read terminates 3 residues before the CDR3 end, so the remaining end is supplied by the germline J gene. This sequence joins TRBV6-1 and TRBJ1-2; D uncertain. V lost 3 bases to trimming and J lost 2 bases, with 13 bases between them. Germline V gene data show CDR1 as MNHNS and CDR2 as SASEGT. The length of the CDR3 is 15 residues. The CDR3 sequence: CASSEQQNFNYGYTF. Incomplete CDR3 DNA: TGTGCCAGCAGTGAGCAACAAAATTTCAACTATGGC.

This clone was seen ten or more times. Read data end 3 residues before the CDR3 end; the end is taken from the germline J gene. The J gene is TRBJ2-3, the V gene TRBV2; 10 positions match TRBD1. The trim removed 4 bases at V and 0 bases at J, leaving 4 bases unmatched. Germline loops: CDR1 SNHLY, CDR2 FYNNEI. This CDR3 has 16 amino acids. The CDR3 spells CASSGQGATSTDTQYF. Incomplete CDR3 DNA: TGTGCCAGCAGTGGACAGGGGGCTACTAGCACAGATACG.

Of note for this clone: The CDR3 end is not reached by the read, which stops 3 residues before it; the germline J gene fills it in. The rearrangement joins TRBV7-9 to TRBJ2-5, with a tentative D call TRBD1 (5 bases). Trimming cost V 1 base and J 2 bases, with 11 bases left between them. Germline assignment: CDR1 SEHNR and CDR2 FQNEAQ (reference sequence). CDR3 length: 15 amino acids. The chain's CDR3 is CASSLVVQVQETQYF. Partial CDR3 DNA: TGTGCCAGCAGCTTAGTCGTACAGGTACAAGAGACC. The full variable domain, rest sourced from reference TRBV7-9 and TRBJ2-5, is DTGVSQNPRHKITKRGQNVTFRCDPISEHNRLYWYRQTLGQGPEFLTYFQNEAQLEKSRLLSDRFSAERPKGSFSTLEIQRTEQGDSAMYLCASSLVVQVQETQYFGPGTRLLVL.

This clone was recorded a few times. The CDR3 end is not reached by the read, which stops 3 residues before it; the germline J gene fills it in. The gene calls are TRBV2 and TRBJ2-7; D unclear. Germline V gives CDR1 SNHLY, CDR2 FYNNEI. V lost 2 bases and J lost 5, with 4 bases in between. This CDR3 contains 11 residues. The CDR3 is CASSERDEQYF. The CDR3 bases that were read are TGTGCCAGCAGTGAAAGGGACGAG.

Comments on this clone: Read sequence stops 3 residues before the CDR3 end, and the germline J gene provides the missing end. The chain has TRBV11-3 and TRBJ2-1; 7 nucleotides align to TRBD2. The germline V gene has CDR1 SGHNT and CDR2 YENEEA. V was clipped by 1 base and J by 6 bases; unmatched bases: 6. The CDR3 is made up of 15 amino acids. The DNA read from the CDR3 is TGTGCCAGCAGCTTAGCGGGGGGAGAGACCAATGAG. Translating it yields CASSLAGGETNE. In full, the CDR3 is CASSLAGGETNEQFF.

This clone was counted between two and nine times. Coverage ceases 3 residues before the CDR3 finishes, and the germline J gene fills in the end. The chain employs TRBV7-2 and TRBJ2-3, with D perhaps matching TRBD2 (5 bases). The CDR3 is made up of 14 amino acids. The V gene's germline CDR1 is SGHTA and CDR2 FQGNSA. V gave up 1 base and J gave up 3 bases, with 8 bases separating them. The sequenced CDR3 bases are TGTGCCAGCAGCTTAGTAACGGGGACAGATACG. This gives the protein CASSLVTGTDT. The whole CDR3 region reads CASSLVTGTDTQYF.

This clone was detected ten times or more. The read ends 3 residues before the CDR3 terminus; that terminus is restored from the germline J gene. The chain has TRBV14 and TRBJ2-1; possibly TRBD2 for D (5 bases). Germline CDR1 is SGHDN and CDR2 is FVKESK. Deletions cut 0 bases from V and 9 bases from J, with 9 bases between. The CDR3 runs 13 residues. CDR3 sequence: CASSQDLASEQFF. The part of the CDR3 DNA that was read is TGTGCCAGCAGCCAAGATCTAGCAAGTGAG.

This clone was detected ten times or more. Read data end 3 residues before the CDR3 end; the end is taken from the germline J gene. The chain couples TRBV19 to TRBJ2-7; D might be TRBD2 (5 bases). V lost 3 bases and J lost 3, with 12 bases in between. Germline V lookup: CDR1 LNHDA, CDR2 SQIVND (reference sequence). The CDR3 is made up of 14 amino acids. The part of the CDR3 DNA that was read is TGTGCCAGTAGTATTCGCCAGGCGGGCTACGAG. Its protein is CASSIRQAGYE. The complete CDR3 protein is CASSIRQAGYEQYF.